These 26 T cell receptor beta chains were all obtained from the same sample, sequenced in a study of human T cells and chemical hapten exposure. TCRdb ran MiXCR on the RACE reads and lists one entry per CDR3 protein. The data show tens of thousands of distinct CDR3 sequences, with roughly 12% seen just once and roughly 2.5% held by the top ten. Time point defined: patch test 3, about 24 weeks after DPC sensitization. Treatment here: therapeutic diphenylcyclopropenone sensitization with weekly scalp DPC. The authors' total RNA extraction used unfractionated whole blood. The sample here was whole blood, taken in connection with sensitization to the hapten diphenylcyclopropenone (DPC). These receptors came from a woman aged 40 to 49 with alopecia areata. Some clones in this sample may be carry-over from other donors' samples.

On this clonotype itself: Its ends do not fully match the called genes, so a read error is possible. V gene TRBV29-1 combines with J gene TRBJ1-1, with a possible D match to TRBD1 (5 bases). The germline gives CDR1 SQVTM, CDR2 ANQGSEA. This CDR3 region has 13 residues. The CDR3 region has the DNA TGCAGCGCTGAACAGGACCGTGCCACTGAAGCTTTCTTT. This translates into CSAEQDRATEAFF.

This clonotype occurred a few times. The chain employs TRBV7-9 and TRBJ1-3, with D unresolved. The CDR3 is 16 amino acids. The germline CDR1 and CDR2 sequences are SEHNR and FQNEAQ (reference sequence). Trimming took off 8 bases at V and 0 bases at J, with 17 bases between the two ends. The CDR3 loop reads CASLNMGQLSGNTIYF. The CDR3 region has the DNA TGTGCCAGCCTAAACATGGGTCAGCTCTCTGGAAACACCATATATTTT.

This clonotype was detected many times. The V and J genes are TRBV6-1 and TRBJ1-2; D may be TRBD1 (5 bases). The length of the CDR3 is 13 residues. The V end was cut by 7 bases, the J end by 4 bases, with 13 bases between. Germline V gives CDR1 MNHNS, CDR2 SASEGT. The chain's CDR3 is CASNLQVIYGYTF. CDR3 sequence (DNA): TGTGCCAGCAACCTACAGGTGATCTATGGCTACACCTTC.

The J gene is TRBJ1-1, the V gene TRBV29-1; D uncertain. Deletions cut 4 bases from V and 2 bases from J, with 11 bases between. The CDR3 is made up of 13 amino acids. Germline V CDR1 and CDR2: SQVTM, ANQGSEA. The CDR3: CSVARSANTEAFF. DNA for the CDR3: TGCAGCGTTGCCCGGTCAGCAAACACTGAAGCTTTCTTT.

The genes are TRBV4-1 and TRBJ2-1, with D uncertain. With 0 bases removed from V and 0 bases from J, the gap between germline ends came to 9 bases. CDR1 is MGHRA, CDR2 YSYEKL, per germline. The CDR3 contains 16 residues. The CDR3 region is CASSQEHRSSYNEQFF. The DNA of the CDR3 is TGCGCCAGCAGCCAAGAGCACCGAAGCTCCTACAATGAGCAGTTCTTC.

This clonotype has only a few counts. The V and J genes are TRBV11-2 and TRBJ2-1; D is unclear. This CDR3 contains 11 residues. Trimming removed 4 bases at V and 9 bases at J, with 7 bases between. Germline CDR1 reads SGHAT; CDR2 reads FQNNGV. CDR3 sequence (DNA): TGTGCCAGCAGCTCCCCGGCTGAGCAGTTCTTC. Translated: CASSSPAEQFF.

The gene calls are TRBV2 and TRBJ2-3; TRBD1 matches at 8 bases. Looked up from germline, CDR1 is SNHLY and CDR2 is FYNNEI. This CDR3 is built from 14 residues. The V gene end was trimmed by 11 bases and the J gene end by 4 bases; junction bases not matched to a gene: 11. The CDR3 loop is CAGPQGARADTQYF. DNA of the CDR3: TGTGCCGGACCTCAGGGGGCGCGCGCAGATACGCAGTATTTT.

The sample holds a few counts of this clonotype. The chain couples TRBV19 to TRBJ2-3; possibly TRBD2 for D (5 bases). Deletions cut 3 bases from V and 1 base from J, with 11 bases between. Germline CDR1 reads LNHDA; CDR2 reads SQIVND (reference sequence). The CDR3 runs to 15 residues. The CDR3 bases are TGTGCCAGTAGTATGATGGAAGCGGGCACAGATACGCAGTATTTT. Protein: CASSMMEAGTDTQYF.

This clonotype was recorded only once. J is TRBJ2-2 and V is TRBV28; perhaps TRBD1 as D (5 bases). V lost 5 bases, J lost 0 bases, and 13 bases lay in between. The germline V gene encodes CDR1 MDHEN and CDR2 SYDVKM. The CDR3 has 16 amino acids. The CDR3 region is CASSTPTGPNTGELFF. DNA for the CDR3: TGTGCCAGCAGTACCCCAACAGGTCCGAACACCGGGGAGCTGTTTTTT.

This clonotype was seen repeatedly, ten times or more. The chain employs TRBV29-1 and TRBJ1-2; 9 bases map to TRBD1. V lost 4 bases to trimming and J lost 4 bases; unmatched junction nucleotides: 7. There are 14 residues in the CDR3. Germline V gives CDR1 SQVTM, CDR2 ANQGSEA. CDR3 sequence: CSVVDRGTLYGYTF. The CDR3 DNA sequence: TGCAGCGTTGTGGACAGGGGAACCCTCTATGGCTACACCTTC.

This clonotype showed up many times. V and J are TRBV5-5 and TRBJ1-2, with unresolved D. Germline values: CDR1 SGHKS, CDR2 YYEKEE (reference sequence). V was clipped by 4 bases and J by 4 bases, with 17 bases between them. The CDR3 consists of 15 residues. The CDR3 region has the DNA TGTGCCAGCAGCGCCGGACCCATGAGAGGCTATGGCTACACCTTC. Its translation is CASSAGPMRGYGYTF.

At least ten counts were recorded for this clonotype. This chain joins TRBV5-4 and TRBJ2-5; TRBD2 matches 7 bases. In germline, CDR1 is SGHNT, CDR2 YYREEE (reference sequence). CDR3 size: 14 residues. Trimming cost V 1 base and J 0 bases; bases outside gene matches: 0. The CDR3 spells CASSLRGDQETQYF. The CDR3 DNA reads as TGTGCCAGCAGCTTGCGGGGGGACCAAGAGACCCAGTACTTC.

This clonotype occurred many times. This chain joins TRBV6-2 or TRBV6-3 and TRBJ2-5, with TRBD2 as a possible D gene (5 bases). Germline CDR1 is MNHEY and CDR2 is SVGEGT. V lost 5 bases, J lost 7 bases, and 11 bases lay in between. CDR3 size: 12 residues. The CDR3: CASSTILGTQYF. CDR3 nucleotide sequence: TGTGCCAGCAGTACCATACTAGGGACCCAGTACTTC.

CDR3 nucleotide sequence: TGTGCCAGCAGTACGGGACAGGGGGCGCGAGAGCAGTACTTC. Translation: CASSTGQGAREQYF. V and J are TRBV7-6 and TRBJ2-7, with 12 bases fitting TRBD1. V dropped 6 bases and J dropped 7; count of bases not matched to a gene: 7. This CDR3 has 14 residues. The germline V gene has CDR1 SGHVS and CDR2 FNYEAQ. The complete variable domain, with remaining parts taken from reference TRBV7-6 and TRBJ2-7, reads GAGVSQSPRYKVTKRGQDVALRCDPISGHVSLYWYRQALGQGPEFLTYFNYEAQQDKSGLPNDRFSAERPEGSISTLTIQRTEQRDSAMYRCASSTGQGAREQYFGPGTRLTVT.

V usage is TRBV11-2 and J usage is TRBJ1-6; D is possibly TRBD1 (5 bases). The V gene lost 1 base and the J gene lost 13 bases, with 14 bases spanning the gap. The CDR3 spans 14 residues. In germline, CDR1 is SGHAT, CDR2 FQNNGV. The chain's CDR3 is CASSLALAGLPLHF. The CDR3 DNA is TGTGCCAGCAGCTTAGCTTTGGCAGGGTTGCCCCTCCACTTT.

The sample holds many counts of this clonotype. The DNA for the CDR3 is TGTGCCAGCAGTAGGACGGGGAACACCGGGGAGCTGTTTTTT. Amino acids: CASSRTGNTGELFF. J is TRBJ2-2 and V is TRBV2, with D uncertain. The CDR3 contains 14 residues. Germline CDR1 SNHLY, CDR2 FYNNEI. Between the trimmed V and J ends, which lost 5 bases and 1 base, there was a span of 8 bases. The entire variable domain, with the rest obtained from reference TRBV2 and TRBJ2-2, is as follows: EPEVTQTPSHQVTQMGQEVILRCVPISNHLYFYWYRQILGQKVEFLVSFYNNEISEKSEIFDDQFSVERPDGSNFTLKIRSTKLEDSAMYFCASSRTGNTGELFFGEGSRLTVL.

This clonotype has more than one count but fewer than ten. This chain links TRBV20-1 with TRBJ2-1, with TRBD2 matching 9 bases. The V gene end was trimmed by 5 bases and the J gene end by 6 bases; junction bases not matched to a gene: 8. The CDR3 length is 14 residues. Germline V gene sequence: CDR1 DFQATT, CDR2 SNEGSKA (reference sequence). The DNA for the CDR3 is TGCAGTGCTGGGGGGCTAGCGGGAATCAATGAGCAGTTCTTC. Its protein product is CSAGGLAGINEQFF.

This clonotype was recorded a few times. The chain combines TRBV11-1 with TRBJ2-1; the match to TRBD2 covers 12 bases. The germline V gene encodes CDR1 SGHAT and CDR2 FQDESV (reference sequence). V trimming: 1 base; J trimming: 3 bases; junction bases outside the gene matches: 7. The CDR3 totals 18 residues. CDR3 bases: TGTGCCAGCAGCTTAGAACCCTTGACTAGCGGGAGCTACAATGAGCAGTTCTTC. Protein: CASSLEPLTSGSYNEQFF.

This clonotype was seen only a few times. The J gene is TRBJ1-1, the V gene TRBV5-1; 8 positions agree with TRBD1. The CDR3 loop spans 14 amino acids. The germline V gene has CDR1 SGHRS and CDR2 YFSETQ. Germline trimming cut 5 bases from V and 3 bases from J; bases unmatched to any gene: 6. The CDR3 is CASSPGTGYTEAFF. The CDR3 DNA sequence: TGCGCCAGCAGTCCCGGGACAGGATACACTGAAGCTTTCTTT.

This chain connects TRBV7-9 to TRBJ2-7; D may be TRBD1 (6 bases). The CDR3 has 15 residues. V lost 5 bases and J lost 0, with 14 bases in between. Germline V lookup: CDR1 SEHNR, CDR2 FQNEAQ (reference sequence). In DNA form, the CDR3 reads TGTGCCAGCAGCACTTGGACAGAGGACTCCTACGAGCAGTACTTC. This gives the protein CASSTWTEDSYEQYF.

Many counts were recorded for this clonotype. V gene TRBV12-3 or TRBV12-4 combines with J gene TRBJ1-1; D not certain. V was cut by 5 bases and J by 4 bases, with 17 bases left in between. The CDR3 runs to 15 residues. CDR3 sequence reads: CASSRKSGHRTEAFF. The CDR3 nucleotides are TGTGCCAGCAGTCGCAAAAGCGGGCATCGCACTGAAGCTTTCTTT.

Ten or more counts support this clonotype. The chain is built from TRBV11-3 and TRBJ1-1; 10 bases fit TRBD1. The CDR3 sequence is 16 residues long. V shed 5 bases and J 4 bases; nucleotides not matched to a gene: 10. Germline V gene data show CDR1 as SGHNT and CDR2 as YENEEA. CDR3 bases: TGTGCCAGCAGCCCAGGCCCGGGACAGGGGTTCACTGAAGCTTTCTTT. It is translated as CASSPGPGQGFTEAFF.

The chain carries TRBV20-1 and TRBJ2-1, with D unresolved. The ends were cut back, 1 base at V and 8 bases at J, with 3 bases in the middle. This CDR3 has 10 amino acids. The V gene's germline CDR1 is DFQATT and CDR2 SNEGSKA (reference sequence). CDR3 DNA: TGCAGTGCTAGAGGCGATGAGCAGTTCTTC. Protein product: CSARGDEQFF.

This clonotype has ten or more counts. The chain recombines TRBV19 with TRBJ1-5, with unresolved D. This CDR3 has 14 amino acids. Germline CDR1 reads LNHDA; CDR2 reads SQIVND (reference sequence). Trimming stripped 3 bases from V and 4 bases from J, with 10 bases between. Written as DNA, the CDR3 is TGTGCCAGTAGTATCGTTCCGTTAAATCAGCCCCAGCATTTT. Protein: CASSIVPLNQPQHF.

This clonotype appeared a few times. The chain is built from TRBV19 and TRBJ1-4; no clear D. The CDR3 loop spans 15 amino acids. The V and J ends lost 0 bases and 5 bases respectively, with 10 bases between them. Germline CDR1 LNHDA, CDR2 SQIVND (reference sequence). CDR3 bases: TGTGCCAGTAGTATAGACGCGGTAGGAAATGAAAAACTGTTTTTT. Its translation: CASSIDAVGNEKLFF. Drawing the rest from reference TRBV19 and TRBJ1-4, the complete variable domain is DGGITQSPKYLFRKEGQNVTLSCEQNLNHDAMYWYRQDPGQGLRLIYYSQIVNDFQKGDIAEGYSVSREKKESFPLTVTSAQKNPTAFYLCASSIDAVGNEKLFFGSGTQLSVL.

This rearrangement joins TRBV28 to TRBJ1-5; D gene unclear. The CDR3 is 13 amino acids. CDR1 and CDR2 (germline): MDHEN, SYDVKM. The V end lost 6 bases, the J end lost 4 bases, and 10 bases lay between the germline ends. The CDR3 DNA is TGTGCCAGCAGGGTCGACGGGAATCAGCCCCAGCATTTT. It codes for CASRVDGNQPQHF.